This TCR beta chain was identified in a study of CD8+ T cells in alopecia areata. About the research overall: Among treated patients, oral tofacitinib was administered at 5 to 10 mg twice daily.

Sequencing relied on a cDNA template that was reverse transcribed from extracted RNA. Clones were read by immunoSEQ multiplex PCR, and TCRdb kept only the in-frame ones, dropping some. Among fewer than 250,000 clones listed, roughly two fifths were seen once. Treatment noted: oral pan-JAK inhibitor, 5-10 mg twice daily. It was from alopecia areata patients that lesional scalp punch biopsies and peripheral blood were collected. Study conclusions and caveats: Whether baseline CD8+ expansion is linked to response remains uncertain, given a single nonresponder.

Notes on this clone: Its antigen remains unknown.

Germline V gene data show CDR1 as GTSNPN and CDR2 as SVGIG (reference sequence). CDR3 length: 13 residues. Trimming pared 5 bases from V and 5 bases from J, leaving 16 bases between. The rearrangement joins TRBV30 to TRBJ2-7; no clear D gene. This TCR was recovered from a human donor with alopecia areata. The source material was CD4+ T cells sorted from blood, sampled around week 34, from a patient treated with tofacitinib. This chain's CDR3 is CAWRNSGYHEQYF. The CDR3 region has the DNA TGTGCCTGGCGCAACTCCGGGTACCACGAGCAGTACTTC.